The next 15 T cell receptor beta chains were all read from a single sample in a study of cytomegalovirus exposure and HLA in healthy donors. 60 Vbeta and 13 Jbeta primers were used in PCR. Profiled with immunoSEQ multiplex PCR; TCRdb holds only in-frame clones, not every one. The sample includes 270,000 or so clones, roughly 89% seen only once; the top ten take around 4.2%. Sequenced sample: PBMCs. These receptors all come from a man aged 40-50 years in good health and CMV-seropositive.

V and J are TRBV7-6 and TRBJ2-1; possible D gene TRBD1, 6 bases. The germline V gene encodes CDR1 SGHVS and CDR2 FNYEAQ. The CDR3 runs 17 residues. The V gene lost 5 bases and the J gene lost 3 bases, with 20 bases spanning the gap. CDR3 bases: TGTGCCAGCAGCCTACCCCGATCAGGGGACCTCTACAATGAGCAGTTCTTC. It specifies CASSLPRSGDLYNEQFF.

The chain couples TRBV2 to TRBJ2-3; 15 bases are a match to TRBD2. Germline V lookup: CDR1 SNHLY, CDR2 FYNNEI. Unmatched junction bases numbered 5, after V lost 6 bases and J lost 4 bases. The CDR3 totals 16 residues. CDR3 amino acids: CASRKGLAGGPDTQYF. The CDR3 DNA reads TGTGCCAGCAGGAAGGGACTAGCGGGAGGACCAGATACGCAGTATTTT.

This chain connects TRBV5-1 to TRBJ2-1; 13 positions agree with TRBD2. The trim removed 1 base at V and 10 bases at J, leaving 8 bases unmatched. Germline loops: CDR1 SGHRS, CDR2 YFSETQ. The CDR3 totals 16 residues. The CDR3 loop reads CASSLLRLAGGWEQFF. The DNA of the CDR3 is TGCGCCAGCAGCTTGCTGCGACTAGCGGGAGGATGGGAGCAGTTCTTC. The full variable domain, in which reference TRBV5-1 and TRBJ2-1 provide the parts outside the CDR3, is KAGVTQTPRYLIKTRGQQVTLSCSPISGHRSVSWYQQTPGQGLQFLFEYFSETQRNKGNFPGRFSGRQFSNSRSEMNVSTLELGDSALYLCASSLLRLAGGWEQFFGPGTRLTVL.

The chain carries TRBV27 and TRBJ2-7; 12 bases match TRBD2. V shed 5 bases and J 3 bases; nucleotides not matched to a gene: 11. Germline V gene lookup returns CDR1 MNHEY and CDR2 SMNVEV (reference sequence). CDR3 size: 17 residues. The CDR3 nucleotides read TGTGCCAGCAGTCCCCAACTCGGACTAGCGGGAATCTACGAGCAGTACTTC. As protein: CASSPQLGLAGIYEQYF.

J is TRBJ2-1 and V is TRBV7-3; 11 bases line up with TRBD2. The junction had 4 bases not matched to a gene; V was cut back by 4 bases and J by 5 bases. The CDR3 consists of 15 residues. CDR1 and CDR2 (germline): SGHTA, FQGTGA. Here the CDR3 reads CASSSLGLADNEQFF. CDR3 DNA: TGTGCCAGCAGCTCACTGGGACTAGCGGACAATGAGCAGTTCTTC.

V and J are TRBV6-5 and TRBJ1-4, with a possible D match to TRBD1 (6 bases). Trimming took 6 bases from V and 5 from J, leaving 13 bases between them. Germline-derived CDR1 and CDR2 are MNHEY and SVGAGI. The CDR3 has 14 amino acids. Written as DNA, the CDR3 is TGTGCCAGCAGCCGACACGACAGGAATGAAAAACTGTTTTTT. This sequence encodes CASSRHDRNEKLFF.

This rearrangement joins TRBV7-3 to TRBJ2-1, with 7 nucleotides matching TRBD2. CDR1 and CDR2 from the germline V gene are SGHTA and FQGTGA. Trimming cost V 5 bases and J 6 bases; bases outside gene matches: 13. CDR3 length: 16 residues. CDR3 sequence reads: CASSATGGSGVNEQFF. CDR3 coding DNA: TGTGCCAGCAGCGCCACGGGAGGATCCGGAGTCAATGAGCAGTTCTTC. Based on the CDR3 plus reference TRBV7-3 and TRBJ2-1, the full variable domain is GAGVSQTPSNKVTEKGKYVELRCDPISGHTALYWYRQSLGQGPEFLIYFQGTGAADDSGLPNDRFFAVRPEGSVSTLKIQRTERGDSAVYLCASSATGGSGVNEQFFGPGTRLTVL.

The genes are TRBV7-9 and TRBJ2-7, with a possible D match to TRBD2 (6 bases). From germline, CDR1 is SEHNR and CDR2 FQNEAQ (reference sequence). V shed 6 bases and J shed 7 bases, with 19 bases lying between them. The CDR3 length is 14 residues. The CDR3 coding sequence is TGTGCCAGCAGTGACAGCGGAGGGGCAAGGGAGCAGTACTTC. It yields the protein CASSDSGGAREQYF. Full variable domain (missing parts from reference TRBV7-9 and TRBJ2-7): DTGVSQNPRHKITKRGQNVTFRCDPISEHNRLYWYRQTLGQGPEFLTYFQNEAQLEKSRLLSDRFSAERPKGSFSTLEIQRTEQGDSAMYLCASSDSGGAREQYFGPGTRLTVT.

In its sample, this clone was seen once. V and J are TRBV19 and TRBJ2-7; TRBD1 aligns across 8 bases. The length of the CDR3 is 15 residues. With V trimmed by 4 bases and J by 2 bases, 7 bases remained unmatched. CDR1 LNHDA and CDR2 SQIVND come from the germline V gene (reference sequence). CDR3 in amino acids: CASSNGAGGPYEQYF. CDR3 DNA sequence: TGTGCCAGTAGTAATGGTGCAGGGGGCCCCTACGAGCAGTACTTC.

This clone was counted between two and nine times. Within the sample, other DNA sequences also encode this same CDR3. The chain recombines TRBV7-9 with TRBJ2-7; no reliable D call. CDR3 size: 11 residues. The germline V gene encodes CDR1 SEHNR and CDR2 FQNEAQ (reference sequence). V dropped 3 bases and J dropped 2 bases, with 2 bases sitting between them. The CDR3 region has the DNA TGTGCCAGCAGCTTTACCTACGAGCAGTACTTC. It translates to CASSFTYEQYF.

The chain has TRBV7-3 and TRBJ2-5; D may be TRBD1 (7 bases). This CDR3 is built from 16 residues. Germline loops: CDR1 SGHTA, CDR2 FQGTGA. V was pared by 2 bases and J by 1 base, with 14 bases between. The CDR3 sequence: CASSLGGTAPQETQYF. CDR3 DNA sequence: TGTGCCAGCAGCTTAGGAGGGACAGCGCCCCAAGAGACCCAGTACTTC. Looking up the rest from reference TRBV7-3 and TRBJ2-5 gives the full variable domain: GAGVSQTPSNKVTEKGKYVELRCDPISGHTALYWYRQSLGQGPEFLIYFQGTGAADDSGLPNDRFFAVRPEGSVSTLKIQRTERGDSAVYLCASSLGGTAPQETQYFGPGTRLLVL.

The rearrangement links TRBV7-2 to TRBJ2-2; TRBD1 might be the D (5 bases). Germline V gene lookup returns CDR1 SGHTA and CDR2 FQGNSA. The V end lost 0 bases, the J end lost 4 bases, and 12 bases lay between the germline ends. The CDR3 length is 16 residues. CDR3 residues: CASSLAMGLATGELFF. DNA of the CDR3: TGTGCCAGCAGCTTAGCGATGGGGCTGGCCACCGGGGAGCTGTTTTTT.

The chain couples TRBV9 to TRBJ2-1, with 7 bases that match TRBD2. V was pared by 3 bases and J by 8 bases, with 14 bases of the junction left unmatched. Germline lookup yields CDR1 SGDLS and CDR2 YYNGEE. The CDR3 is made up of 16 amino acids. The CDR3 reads CASSAQRTGGGHEQFF. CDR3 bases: TGTGCCAGCAGCGCCCAAAGGACGGGAGGTGGGCATGAGCAGTTCTTC. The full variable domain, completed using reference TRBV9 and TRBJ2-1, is DSGVTQTPKHLITATGQRVTLRCSPRSGDLSVYWYQQSLDQGLQFLIQYYNGEERAKGNILERFSAQQFPDLHSELNLSSLELGDSALYFCASSAQRTGGGHEQFFGPGTRLTVL.

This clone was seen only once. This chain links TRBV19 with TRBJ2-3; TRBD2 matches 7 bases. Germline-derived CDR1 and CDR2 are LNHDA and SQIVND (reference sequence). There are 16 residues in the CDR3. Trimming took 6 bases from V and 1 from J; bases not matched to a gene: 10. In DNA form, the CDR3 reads TGTGCCAGTAGACCCTTGGCTAGCGGTCGCACAGATACGCAGTATTTT. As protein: CASRPLASGRTDTQYF.

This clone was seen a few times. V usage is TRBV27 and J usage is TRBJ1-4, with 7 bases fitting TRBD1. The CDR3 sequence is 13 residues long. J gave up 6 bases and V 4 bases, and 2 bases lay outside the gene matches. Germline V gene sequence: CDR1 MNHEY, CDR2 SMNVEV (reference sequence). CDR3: CASSSTGDEKLFF. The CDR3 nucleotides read TGTGCCAGCAGTTCAACAGGGGATGAAAAACTGTTTTTT. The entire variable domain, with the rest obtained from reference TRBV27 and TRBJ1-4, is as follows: EAQVTQNPRYLITVTGKKLTVTCSQNMNHEYMSWYRQDPGLGLRQIYYSMNVEVTDKGDVPEGYKVSRKEKRNFPLILESPSPNQTSLYFCASSSTGDEKLFFGSGTQLSVL.